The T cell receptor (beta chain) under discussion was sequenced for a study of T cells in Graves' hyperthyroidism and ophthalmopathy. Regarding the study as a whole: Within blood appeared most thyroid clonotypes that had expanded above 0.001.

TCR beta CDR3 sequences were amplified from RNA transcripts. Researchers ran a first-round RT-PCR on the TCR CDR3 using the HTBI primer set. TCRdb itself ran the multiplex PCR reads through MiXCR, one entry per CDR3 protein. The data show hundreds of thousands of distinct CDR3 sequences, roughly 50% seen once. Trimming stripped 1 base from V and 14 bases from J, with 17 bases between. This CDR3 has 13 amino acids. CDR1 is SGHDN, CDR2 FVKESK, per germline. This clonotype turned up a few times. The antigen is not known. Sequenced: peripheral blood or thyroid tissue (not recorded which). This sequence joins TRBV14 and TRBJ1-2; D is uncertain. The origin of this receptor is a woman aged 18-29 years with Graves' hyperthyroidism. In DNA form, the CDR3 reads TGTGCCAGCAGCCAAGGGTCACGGGATGGGAAGACCTTC. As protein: CASSQGSRDGKTF.